This TCR beta chain stems from a study of molecular identifiers for immune sequencing clone quantification. In the study overall: For replicates, RNA isolated from around 20,000 or 99,000 naive CD8 cells was divided into five portions, of which four were sequenced.

Study results and limitations: Over 98% of effector molecules, yet under 1% of naive-cell molecules, were held by clones above 20 RNA copies.

TCRdb used MiXCR to reprocess the PCR reads, holding one entry per CDR3 protein. Of 400,000 to 600,000 distinct CDR3 sequences in the sample, around 23% are singletons; the top ten hold under 0.8%. Libraries of naive CD8 T cells were made from roughly 18,000 to 920,000 sorted cells. They used 10%, 30% or 50% RNA. Naive CD8 T cells underwent sorting with the CD8+CD4-CCR7+CD45RA+ definition. With regard to this clonotype: Its target is not known.

The V and J ends lost 4 bases and 2 bases, in that order; junction bases with no gene match: 26. The CDR3 spans 21 residues. Germline-derived CDR1 and CDR2 are GTSNPN and SVGIG (reference sequence). J is TRBJ2-3 and V is TRBV30, with TRBD2 identical over 8 bases. The sequence came from a human donor in good health. Some libraries in this study had Jurkat cell RNA spiked in. Sequencing was carried out using naive CD8+ T cells from blood, with Jurkat cell RNA spiked in. Subset of the sample: FACS-sorted CD8+CD4-CCR7+CD45RA+ naive T cells. CDR3 DNA: TGTGCCTGGACCCTGTACGGGGGGGCCGGGATTGGTTTCATGTACACAGATACGCAGTATTTT. The encoded protein is CAWTLYGGAGIGFMYTDTQYF.